A selection of T cell receptor beta chains follows, all from one sample in a study of cytomegalovirus exposure and HLA in healthy donors. Using immunoSEQ multiplex PCR, the repertoire was profiled, and TCRdb retains in-frame clones only, with some absent. The sample contains more than 150,000 clones, roughly 84% of which appear only once. Sequencing was carried out using PBMCs. The receptors shown here come from a boy younger than 18 in good health and CMV-seronegative. CDR3s leave out the opening cysteine and the closing phenylalanine or tryptophan.

j_gene	v_gene	CDR3aa
TRBJ1-5	TRBV27	ASAMGGYNQPQH
TRBJ1-5	TRBV7-7	ASRPTRDRYVGWNQPQH
TRBJ1-1	TRBV5-6	ASSLFRGTEAF
TRBJ1-2	TRBV7-9	AILGGARGGYT
TRBJ2-7	TRBV6-5	ASSRDSPYEQY
TRBJ2-7	TRBV15	ATSRVTYEQY
TRBJ2-7	TRBV6-1	ASRGQGPYEQY
TRBJ2-7	TRBV6-1	ASSEEWTDLYEQY
TRBJ1-1	TRBV4-1	ASSLSRTVNTEAF
TRBJ1-5	TRBV7-2	ASSWTGGAESNQPQH
TRBJ2-7	TRBV14	ASSQVSAGKGEQY
TRBJ2-1	TRBV4-3	ASSQLAGGPESSYNEQF
TRBJ1-5	TRBV9	ASSVEAGQQPQH
TRBJ2-1	TRBV30	ASSGQGERGEQF
TRBJ1-1	TRBV28	ASSFPGFVRTEAF
TRBJ2-5	TRBV2	ASSEALGTGKETQY
TRBJ1-6	TRBV4-3	ASSQDRNGLLH
TRBJ2-3	TRBV18	ASSPTSRHTQY
TRBJ1-2	TRBV5-6	ASSLRDRGFGYGYT
TRBJ2-7	TRBV19	ASSIRQGLNEQY
TRBJ2-1	TRBV4-2	ASSQESGLAGAYNEQF
TRBJ2-2	TRBV27	ASRSRGGNTGELF
TRBJ1-5	TRBV7-2	ASSDTAGSNQPQH
-	TRBV6-1	ASSEGASGGALGYEQY
TRBJ2-7	TRBV28	ASSFAPGLAGMGEQY
TRBJ2-7	TRBV7-9	ASSSTSYEQY
TRBJ1-6	TRBV6-1	ASSSMGTDNSPLH
TRBJ1-5	TRBV7-3	ASSLKRPQH
TRBJ2-7	TRBV27	ASLGQGSYEQY
TRBJ2-1	TRBV20-1	SARDPRF
TRBJ2-7	TRBV29-1	SAGLAGGLSSYEQY
TRBJ1-1	TRBV7-9	AIWDSPNTEAF
TRBJ1-3	TRBV5-6	ASSSRTGWGNTIY
TRBJ2-5	TRBV5-6	ASSSGASGRDGETQY
TRBJ2-1	TRBV2	ASSEQGLAGDNEQF
TRBJ2-7	TRBV11-3	ASSPGLVEDYEQY
TRBJ1-3	TRBV6-5	ASKSQEPHGNTIY
TRBJ2-7	TRBV4-2	ASSQGTTSYEQY
TRBJ2-7	TRBV10-2	ASSELGVYEQY
TRBJ2-7	TRBV23-1	ASRQGDSYEQY
TRBJ2-7	TRBV5-4	ASSEAGDEQY
TRBJ2-1	TRBV25-1	ASSESLAGSSYNEQF
TRBJ2-3	TRBV30	AWSVLAGGTDTQY
TRBJ1-2	TRBV7-9	ASSTQAFGYGYT
TRBJ2-1	TRBV7-7	ASSEREGRHNEQF